The 21 T cell receptor beta chains listed next were all sequenced from one sample in a study of blood T cell repertoires in COVID-19. This table comes from immunoSEQ multiplex PCR, and its TCRdb copy is limited to in-frame clones, with some not included. Of roughly 290,000 clones in the sample, over 75% were seen once. Sequenced sample: peripheral blood. These receptors were taken from a woman in her fifties or sixties with acute or convalescent COVID-19.

The V and J genes are TRBV5-1 and TRBJ2-2, with 7 nucleotides matching TRBD1. CDR1 SGHRS and CDR2 YFSETQ come from the germline V gene. This CDR3 is 13 amino acids long. Trimming took 6 bases from V and 6 from J; bases not matched to a gene: 5. As DNA, the CDR3 is TGCGCCAGCACCTTCACAGGGGCCGGGGAGCTGTTTTTT. Amino acid sequence: CASTFTGAGELFF.

V gene TRBV28 combines with J gene TRBJ2-1, with 10 bases fitting TRBD2. The CDR3 is 17 residues long. V lost 7 bases, J lost 0 bases, and 9 bases stayed unmatched. CDR1 is MDHEN and CDR2 is SYDVKM in the germline V gene. The CDR3 nucleotides are TGTGCCAGCACCGTAAGCGGGGGGGCTTTCTCCTACAATGAGCAGTTCTTC. It specifies CASTVSGGAFSYNEQFF.

The chain couples TRBV5-1 to TRBJ2-3; TRBD2 matches at 10 bases. This CDR3 contains 18 residues. Germline loops: CDR1 SGHRS, CDR2 YFSETQ. Losses at the gene ends were 0 bases for V and 0 bases for J; bases not matched to a gene: 7. In DNA, the CDR3 is TGCGCCAGCAGCTTGGACCCCCGGACTAGCGGTAGCACAGATACGCAGTATTTT. The encoded protein is CASSLDPRTSGSTDTQYF.

The gene calls are TRBV18 and TRBJ2-6, with D possibly matching TRBD2 (5 bases). V lost 1 base to trimming and J lost 3 bases, with 16 bases between them. Germline values: CDR1 KGHSH, CDR2 LQKENI. CDR3 length equals 18 residues. The CDR3, as DNA: TGTGCCAGCTCACCACAAGGCGGGCCTGGAGGTGGGGCCAACGTCCTGACTTTC. It specifies CASSPQGGPGGGANVLTF.

This chain connects TRBV10-3 to TRBJ1-1, with 8 bases that match TRBD1. The CDR3 runs to 13 residues. The germline V gene encodes CDR1 ENHRY and CDR2 SYGVKD. J was trimmed by 4 bases and V by 6 bases; bases with no gene match: 4. CDR3 in amino acids: CAIRDRVGTEAFF. CDR3 bases: TGTGCCATCAGGGACAGGGTTGGCACTGAAGCTTTCTTT.

This sequence joins TRBV5-5 and TRBJ1-1; D not resolved. Trimming removed 0 bases from V and 2 bases from J, with 8 bases in between. This CDR3 has 14 residues. Germline CDR1 is SGHKS and CDR2 is YYEKEE (reference sequence). CDR3 in DNA: TGTGCCAGCAGCTTGGAAGGAGCTAACACTGAAGCTTTCTTT. It translates to CASSLEGANTEAFF.

J is TRBJ1-2 and V is TRBV7-2; maybe TRBD1 (6 bases). This CDR3 is 15 amino acids long. Trimming took 3 bases from V and 2 from J, leaving 13 bases between them. From germline, CDR1 is SGHTA and CDR2 FQGNSA. CDR3 residues: CASSLGPDRNYGYTF. In DNA, the CDR3 is TGTGCCAGCAGCTTGGGGCCCGACAGGAACTATGGCTACACCTTC.

A word on this clone: This could be a read error, since a much larger clone is one nucleotide away. The chain has TRBV27 and TRBJ1-2, with 9 nucleotides matching TRBD1. This CDR3 region has 13 residues. The V gene end was trimmed by 6 bases and the J gene end by 4 bases; junction bases not matched to a gene: 3. From germline, CDR1 is MNHEY and CDR2 SMNVEV (reference sequence). The CDR3 here is CASSPTGGYGYTF. As DNA, the CDR3 is TGTGCCAGCAGCCCGACAGGGGGCTATGGCTACACCTTC.

The rearrangement uses TRBV28 and TRBJ1-5; TRBD1 matches at 9 bases. Germline CDR1 is MDHEN and CDR2 is SYDVKM. The CDR3 consists of 16 residues. The V gene end was trimmed by 3 bases and the J gene end by 6 bases; junction bases not matched to a gene: 9. The CDR3 sequence is CASSFSPGQGRQPQHF. The DNA of the CDR3 is TGTGCCAGCAGTTTCTCTCCGGGACAGGGTCGTCAGCCCCAGCATTTT.

V gene TRBV5-1 combines with J gene TRBJ2-7, with TRBD1 matching 9 bases. The CDR3 is 15 residues long. Germline V gene data show CDR1 as SGHRS and CDR2 as YFSETQ. With 2 bases clipped from V and 3 bases from J, the junction kept 6 bases outside the gene matches. The CDR3 reads CASSLTPGQGYEQYF. Written as DNA, the CDR3 is TGCGCCAGCAGCTTAACACCGGGACAGGGCTACGAGCAGTACTTC.

The chain combines TRBV4-3 with TRBJ1-1; D may be TRBD1 (5 bases). The V end was cut by 1 base, the J end by 4 bases, with 13 bases between. The CDR3 extends over 15 amino acids. CDR1 and CDR2 from the germline V gene are LGHNA and YSLEER. CDR3 in amino acids: CASSQVSGDFTEAFF. CDR3 coding DNA: TGCGCCAGCAGCCAAGTTTCGGGGGATTTCACTGAAGCTTTCTTT.

This CDR3 reads CASGRSGNQETQYF. The CDR3 DNA reads as TGTGCCAGCGGCCGTTCGGGAAACCAAGAGACCCAGTACTTC. This chain links TRBV2 with TRBJ2-5, with a weak D call TRBD2 (5 bases). CDR3 length: 14 amino acids. V was pared by 8 bases and J by 0 bases, with 13 bases between. CDR1 SNHLY and CDR2 FYNNEI come from the germline V gene.

The rearrangement uses TRBV11-3 and TRBJ2-1; the D is unclear. The CDR3 consists of 12 residues. Per the germline V gene, CDR1 is SGHNT and CDR2 is YENEEA. V lost 1 base and J 6 bases, leaving 4 bases between the germline ends. CDR3: CASSLGVNEQFF. The CDR3 DNA reads TGTGCCAGCAGCTTAGGAGTCAATGAGCAGTTCTTC.

The V gene is TRBV6-2 or TRBV6-3, the J gene TRBJ1-3; the D is unclear. This CDR3 is 14 amino acids long. V dropped 1 base and J dropped 0 bases, with 4 bases sitting between them. Per the germline V gene, CDR1 is MNHEY and CDR2 is SVGEGT. DNA for the CDR3: TGTGCCAGCAGTTACTGGCTCTCTGGAAACACCATATATTTT. Translating gives CASSYWLSGNTIYF.

The rearrangement links TRBV9 to TRBJ1-2; 10 nucleotides match TRBD1. V was pared by 3 bases and J by 8 bases, with 7 bases of the junction left unmatched. Germline V gene sequence: CDR1 SGDLS, CDR2 YYNGEE. There are 14 residues in the CDR3. For the CDR3, the DNA is TGTGCCAGCAGCGAGGGACAGGGGACTATCGGCTACACCTTC. Protein: CASSEGQGTIGYTF.

This chain links TRBV9 with TRBJ2-1, with D perhaps TRBD1 (7 bases). The ends were cut back, 1 base at V and 8 bases at J, with 16 bases in the middle. The CDR3 extends over 15 amino acids. Germline-derived CDR1 and CDR2 are SGDLS and YYNGEE. The CDR3 region has the DNA TGTGCCAGCAGCGTACAGGGGGGTCTCGTTGATGAGCAGTTCTTC. This encodes CASSVQGGLVDEQFF.

The rearrangement links TRBV19 to TRBJ2-5; D perhaps matches TRBD2 (6 bases). V was shortened by 6 bases and J by 0 bases, with 17 bases between the two germline ends. CDR3 length equals 16 residues. Germline lookup yields CDR1 LNHDA and CDR2 SQIVND (reference sequence). DNA of the CDR3: TGTGCCAGTAGCGCCGGGACTTTCTGGGACCAAGAGACCCAGTACTTC. This encodes CASSAGTFWDQETQYF.

As for this clone: A junction boundary mismatches the germline segment, possibly from a read error. This chain links TRBV28 with TRBJ2-7; D unclear. This CDR3 has 12 amino acids. The germline V gene has CDR1 MDHEN and CDR2 SYDVKM. The CDR3 DNA sequence: TGTGCCACCAGTTACTCAACCTACGAGCAGTACTTC. Its translation is CATSYSTYEQYF.

CDR3 bases: TGTGCCAGCTCTAGGGACAGGTACAATTCACCCCTCCACTTT. Encoded protein: CASSRDRYNSPLHF. The J gene is TRBJ1-6, the V gene TRBV18, with 8 bases lining up with TRBD1. The trim removed 6 bases at V and 7 bases at J, leaving 5 bases unmatched. The CDR3 loop spans 14 amino acids. Germline V gene sequence: CDR1 KGHSH, CDR2 LQKENI.

This clone occurred once. J is TRBJ2-1 and V is TRBV7-7, with D maybe TRBD1 (5 bases). The V gene lost 7 bases and the J gene lost 0 bases, with 13 bases spanning the gap. In germline, CDR1 is SSHAT, CDR2 FNYEAQ (reference sequence). The CDR3 length is 15 residues. The CDR3 DNA reads as TGTGCCAGCAACCCAGGGCAGGCCTCCTACAATGAGCAGTTCTTC. Translating it yields CASNPGQASYNEQFF.

Here the CDR3 DNA reads TGTGCCAGCAGTAGGACAGGGGGGACTTTTGGAAACACCATATATTTT. It specifies CASSRTGGTFGNTIYF. The gene calls are TRBV27 and TRBJ1-3, with TRBD1 matching over 10 bases. Germline assignment: CDR1 MNHEY and CDR2 SMNVEV (reference sequence). CDR3 size: 16 residues. The junction had 7 bases not matched to a gene; V was cut back by 5 bases and J by 3 bases.